This T cell receptor beta chain is from a study of CD8+ T cells in alopecia areata. Study-level background: A regimen of oral tofacitinib, 5 to 10 mg twice daily, was given to treated patients. Patients remained on tofacitinib for 6 to 18 months and then went 6 months without it.

In each case, RNA was isolated and then reverse transcribed into cDNA as the sequencing template. Profiled with immunoSEQ multiplex PCR; TCRdb holds only in-frame clones, not every one. The repertoire holds hundreds of thousands of clones, with approximately 72% as singletons. General study points: Scalp clonality decreased significantly with tofacitinib, and so did expanded CD8+ clones among the top 100. Mouse data revealed clearer TCR sharing than patient data did, a gap possibly tied to HLA.

The CDR3 consists of 15 residues. Germline trimming cut 4 bases from V and 2 bases from J; bases unmatched to any gene: 6. The germline V gene encodes CDR1 SQVTM and CDR2 ANQGSEA. Treatment meaning: oral pan-JAK inhibitor, 5-10 mg twice daily. Remarks on this clone: Its antigen is currently unknown.

This TCR was sampled from a human donor with alopecia areata. The chain links TRBV29-1 to TRBJ2-3, with 10 bases identical to TRBD2. Source: CD4+ T cells sorted from blood, taken around week 42, from a patient treated with tofacitinib. In nucleotides, the CDR3 is TGCAGCGTTGTTTCCAGCGGGGGGGCCACAGATACGCAGTATTTT. Its protein product is CSVVSSGGATDTQYF.